This TCR beta chain was retrieved from a study of control samples from healthy donors and cancer patients. The assay was immunoSEQ multiplex PCR, and TCRdb's table has in-frame clones only and misses some. The data contain about 150,000 clones, about 93% of them singletons. CDR1 is SGDLS and CDR2 is YYNGEE in the germline V gene. The V end lost 4 bases, the J end lost 3 bases, and 16 bases lay between the germline ends. CDR3 length: 15 amino acids. This chain links TRBV9 with TRBJ1-2; no reliable D call. This TCR came from a man between 45 and 60 years old in good health. Sequenced material: blood. This chain's CDR3 is CASSFGGSPYYGYTF. The CDR3 bases are TGTGCCAGCAGCTTTGGAGGCAGCCCGTACTATGGCTACACCTTC.